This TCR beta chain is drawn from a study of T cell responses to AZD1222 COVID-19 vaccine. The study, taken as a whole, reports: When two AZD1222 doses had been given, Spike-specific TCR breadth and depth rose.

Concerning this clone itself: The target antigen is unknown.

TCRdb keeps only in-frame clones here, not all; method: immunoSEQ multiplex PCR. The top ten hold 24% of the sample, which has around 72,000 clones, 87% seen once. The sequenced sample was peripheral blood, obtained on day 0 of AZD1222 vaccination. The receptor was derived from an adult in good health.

The CDR3 reads CASSLRAIQDTQYF. The CDR3 DNA sequence: TGTGCCAGCAGCCTTAGGGCGATACAAGATACGCAGTATTTT. The rearrangement joins TRBV7-9 to TRBJ2-3; D is ambiguous. Germline-derived CDR1 and CDR2 are SEHNR and FQNEAQ (reference sequence). The V end lost 5 bases, the J end lost 5 bases, and 14 bases lay between the germline ends. The CDR3 length is 14 residues.